Shown below are 20 T cell receptor beta chains from a single sample sequenced in a study of cytomegalovirus exposure and HLA in healthy donors. Both 60 Vbeta primers and 13 Jbeta primers went into the PCR. The method was immunoSEQ multiplex PCR; TCRdb's version includes in-frame clones alone and lacks a portion of them. The repertoire holds around 110,000 clones, with around 60% as singletons. Sequencing was performed on PBMCs. The receptors originated from a woman aged 35 to 49 in good health and CMV-seropositive.

This clone turned up a few times. The CDR3 nucleotides read TGTGCCTGGAGTGCGACAGGAGCACAAGCTTTCTTT. As protein: CAWSATGAQAFF. The rearrangement links TRBV30 to TRBJ1-1, with D possibly being TRBD1 (6 bases). The CDR3 totals 12 residues. Deletions cut 1 base from V and 9 bases from J, with 12 bases between. CDR1 and CDR2 from the germline V gene are GTSNPN and SVGIG (reference sequence).

The table lists this clone with a few counts. The V gene is TRBV28, the J gene TRBJ1-1; D is unresolved. The CDR3 consists of 11 residues. CDR1 and CDR2 (germline): MDHEN, SYDVKM. With 5 bases removed from V and 6 bases from J, the gap between germline ends came to 7 bases. CDR3 in DNA: TGTGCCAGCAGTCCTGGCCCTGAAGCTTTCTTT. It is translated as CASSPGPEAFF.

CDR3 in DNA: TGTGCCAGCAGTTCAGGGCGCCATCAGGGAGGAGAGACCCAGTACTTC. This encodes CASSSGRHQGGETQYF. The chain joins TRBV28 to TRBJ2-5, with a weak D call TRBD2 (6 bases). The CDR3 extends over 16 amino acids. Germline lookup yields CDR1 MDHEN and CDR2 SYDVKM. V was pared by 4 bases and J by 4 bases, with 19 bases between.

This rearrangement joins TRBV14 to TRBJ2-2; a weak D match, TRBD2 (5 bases). V was cut by 2 bases and J by 4 bases, with 14 bases left in between. The germline CDR1 and CDR2 sequences are SGHDN and FVKESK. The CDR3 has 16 residues. The CDR3 DNA sequence: TGTGCCAGCAGCCAACTTGCGGGTGGGATCACCGGGGAGCTGTTTTTT. Encoded protein: CASSQLAGGITGELFF.

The CDR3 DNA reads as TGTGCCAGCAGCTTATATGTTGATGAGCAGTTCTTC. It codes for CASSLYVDEQFF. This chain links TRBV11-1 with TRBJ2-1; D remains unclear. This CDR3 is built from 12 residues. V was clipped by 2 bases and J by 8 bases, with 7 bases between them. Germline CDR1 reads SGHAT; CDR2 reads FQDESV (reference sequence).

The V and J genes are TRBV6-6 and TRBJ1-6, with 9 bases fitting TRBD1. Germline CDR1 and CDR2: MNHNY and SVGAGI (reference sequence). This CDR3 region has 16 residues. V was clipped by 6 bases and J by 8 bases; unmatched bases: 11. CDR3 in amino acids: CASSDRGATEDSPLHF. The CDR3 DNA follows: TGTGCCAGCAGCGACAGGGGGGCTACCGAAGATTCACCCCTCCACTTT.

V and J are TRBV4-1 and TRBJ1-3; D call uncertain. The V and J ends lost 1 base and 0 bases respectively, with 4 bases between them. The CDR3 has 14 amino acids. Germline CDR1 and CDR2: MGHRA and YSYEKL. The CDR3 DNA is TGCGCCAGCAGCCAAGTCCTCTCTGGAAACACCATATATTTT. Its translation is CASSQVLSGNTIYF.

The rearrangement links TRBV28 to TRBJ2-7; TRBD2 aligns across 10 bases. The CDR3 length is 15 residues. After removal of 5 bases from V and 2 bases from J, the junction contained 6 bases not matched to a gene. CDR1 MDHEN and CDR2 SYDVKM come from the germline V gene. The CDR3 DNA reads TGTGCCAGCAGTGCCCTAGCGGGAGCGGCCTACGAGCAGTACTTC. Encoded protein: CASSALAGAAYEQYF.

The chain joins TRBV5-1 to TRBJ2-7; 7 bases are shared with TRBD1. Germline loops: CDR1 SGHRS, CDR2 YFSETQ. The V segment lost 4 bases and the J segment 2 bases; nucleotides outside the gene matches: 6. The CDR3 totals 14 residues. The CDR3 protein is CASSLQGNPYEQYF. The DNA of the CDR3 is TGCGCCAGCAGCCTACAGGGGAACCCCTACGAGCAGTACTTC.

The V gene is TRBV2, the J gene TRBJ2-4; 7 nucleotides match TRBD2. The trim removed 3 bases at V and 0 bases at J, leaving 14 bases unmatched. CDR1 is SNHLY and CDR2 is FYNNEI in the germline V gene. CDR3 length: 19 amino acids. CDR3 sequence reads: CASSDRRTSSFLAKNIQYF. DNA for the CDR3: TGTGCCAGCAGTGATAGGCGGACTAGTTCTTTTCTAGCCAAAAACATTCAGTACTTC.

The chain employs TRBV18 and TRBJ2-7; D not resolved. Germline CDR1 KGHSH, CDR2 LQKENI. This CDR3 comprises 16 residues. V lost 0 bases, J lost 0 bases, and 12 bases lay in between. The CDR3 is CASSPPSAASSYEQYF. CDR3 DNA: TGTGCCAGCTCACCACCGTCGGCAGCGAGCTCCTACGAGCAGTACTTC.

The chain has TRBV19 and TRBJ2-7; the match to TRBD1 covers 9 bases. V was clipped by 8 bases and J by 4 bases; unmatched bases: 6. The CDR3 length is 13 residues. From germline, CDR1 is LNHDA and CDR2 SQIVND (reference sequence). CDR3 region: CASAGQGKYEQYF. CDR3 DNA sequence: TGTGCCAGTGCGGGACAGGGAAAGTACGAGCAGTACTTC.

The genes are TRBV5-4 and TRBJ2-3; 12 bases are a match to TRBD2. CDR1 SGHNT and CDR2 YYREEE come from the germline V gene (reference sequence). The CDR3 runs to 16 residues. J lost 3 bases, V lost 4 bases, and 6 bases had no gene match. This CDR3 is CASSPRLAGATDTQYF. The CDR3, as DNA: TGTGCCAGCAGCCCGAGACTAGCGGGGGCGACAGATACGCAGTATTTT.

V and J are TRBV5-1 and TRBJ2-5; 9 nucleotides match TRBD2. Per germline, CDR1 SGHRS and CDR2 YFSETQ. The CDR3 length is 16 residues. V shed 3 bases, J shed 1 base, and the junction held 7 bases outside the gene matches. The CDR3 region has the DNA TGCGCCAGCAGCTCCGCAACTAGCGGGCTCCAAGAGACCCAGTACTTC. Its protein is CASSSATSGLQETQYF.

The gene calls are TRBV28 and TRBJ1-2; 7 bases fit TRBD1. Germline loops: CDR1 MDHEN, CDR2 SYDVKM. This CDR3 comprises 15 residues. After removal of 7 bases from V and 2 bases from J, the junction contained 10 bases not matched to a gene. The CDR3 coding sequence is TGTGCCAGCACCTGGAGGGGGACAGCGAACTATGGCTACACCTTC. It is translated as CASTWRGTANYGYTF.

This chain links TRBV29-1 with TRBJ2-7; 10 nucleotides line up with TRBD2. After removal of 6 bases from V and 3 bases from J, the junction contained 8 bases not matched to a gene. The CDR3 consists of 14 residues. From germline, CDR1 is SQVTM and CDR2 ANQGSEA. The CDR3 sequence is CSVLAGAPVYEQYF. The CDR3 DNA follows: TGCAGCGTCCTAGCGGGAGCCCCGGTCTACGAGCAGTACTTC.

This clone was counted a few times. Other DNA sequences in the sample encode the same CDR3. The chain couples TRBV4-3 to TRBJ2-5; 7 bases line up with TRBD1. Germline V gene data show CDR1 as LGHNA and CDR2 as YSLEER. The length of the CDR3 is 16 residues. Losses at the gene ends were 0 bases for V and 2 bases for J; bases not matched to a gene: 6. CDR3 sequence: CASSQDIAGGQETQYF. The CDR3 DNA is TGCGCCAGCAGCCAAGATATAGCAGGGGGACAAGAGACCCAGTACTTC.

This clone has only one observation. The chain couples TRBV4-1 to TRBJ2-1; 10 nucleotides agree with TRBD2. CDR1 MGHRA and CDR2 YSYEKL come from the germline V gene. The V gene end was trimmed by 0 bases and the J gene end by 3 bases; junction bases not matched to a gene: 5. The CDR3 spans 17 residues. The CDR3 region is CASSQERTSGFYNEQFF. CDR3 DNA sequence: TGCGCCAGCAGCCAAGAGAGGACTAGCGGTTTCTACAATGAGCAGTTCTTC.

This clone was picked up a small number of times. CDR3 DNA sequence: TGTGCCAGCAGTTACCCGACTCAGCGGGACTACGAGCAGTACTTC. Residues: CASSYPTQRDYEQYF. The chain employs TRBV6-6 and TRBJ2-7, with TRBD2 matching over 7 bases. CDR1 MNHNY and CDR2 SVGAGI come from the germline V gene (reference sequence). CDR3 length equals 15 residues. V lost 2 bases, J lost 3 bases, and 7 bases stayed unmatched.

The chain has TRBV4-3 and TRBJ2-5; D may be TRBD2 (5 bases). The V end lost 4 bases, the J end lost 2 bases, and 14 bases lay between the germline ends. CDR3 length: 15 amino acids. Germline CDR1 is LGHNA and CDR2 is YSLEER. The CDR3 nucleotides read TGCGCCAGCAGCCCTCGGGGAGTGGGTCAAGAGACCCAGTACTTC. Residues: CASSPRGVGQETQYF.